This is a list of T cell receptor beta chains from one sample in a study of blood T cells in healthy people across ages. Each CDR3 protein gets one entry after TCRdb re-called the 5' RACE reads with MiXCR. The table records 700,000 or so distinct CDR3 sequences, around 38% of them present only once. Sequenced input: blood. The receptors originated from a man older than 75 in good health. Each CDR3 is given with its conserved first and last residue. A D gene is named only where the DNA matches it firmly. Size tells how often a clone was seen (once, few, many) or the class of an expanded clone, and some rows leave it out.

clone_size cdr3_length j_call v_call d_call cdr3_nt cdr3_aa
NA 14 TRBJ2-3 TRBV20-1 NA TGCAGTGCCTCTACCGATTCTAGCACAGATACGCAGTATTTT CSASTDSSTDTQYF
NA 13 TRBJ1-5 TRBV6-1 NA TGTGCCAGCAGTGAAGGGTGGTCCCAGCCCCAGCATTTT CASSEGWSQPQHF
few 13 TRBJ1-2 TRBV7-9 NA TGTGCCAGCAGCCCCAGTGGGGGGTTCGGCTACACCTTC CASSPSGGFGYTF
few 15 TRBJ1-1 TRBV9 TRBD1 TGTGCCAGCAGCGGGGACAGTTTCATGAACACTGAAGCTTTCTTT CASSGDSFMNTEAFF
few 17 TRBJ2-5 TRBV5-1 TRBD2 TGCGCCAGCAGCTTGGGGGGAGGGGCGACCAACCAAGAGACCCAGTACTTC CASSLGGGATNQETQYF
few 18 TRBJ2-2 TRBV4-3 TRBD2 TGCGCCAGCAGCCAAGATCTCGTGAGCGGGACCAACACCGGGGAGCTGTTTTTT CASSQDLVSGTNTGELFF
few 15 TRBJ2-5 TRBV20-1 NA TGCAGTGCTAGAGATCCGGCAGGGGCCCAAGAGACCCAGTACTTC CSARDPAGAQETQYF
NA 14 TRBJ1-1 TRBV5-1 TRBD1 TGCGCCAGACGTGACGGGACAGCCAACACTGAAGCTTTCTTT CARRDGTANTEAFF
NA 20 TRBJ2-1 TRBV29-1 NA TGCAGCGTTGTCTTCCCCGTTCCGGGACAAGCGGGGATTAGTAAGAATGAGCAGTTCTTC CSVVFPVPGQAGISKNEQFF
NA 16 TRBJ2-3 TRBV10-1 NA TGCGCCAGCAGTGGGAAATGGGGGGGGGCCACAGATACGCAGTATTTT CASSGKWGGATDTQYF
NA 12 TRBJ1-2 TRBV20-1 NA TGCAGTGCAGACAGTTATATCTATGGCTACACCTTC CSADSYIYGYTF
NA 13 TRBJ1-4 TRBV24-1 NA TGTGCCACCAGTGAAGGGACGAAGGAGGAACTGTTTTTT CATSEGTKEELFF
NA 14 TRBJ2-5 TRBV5-5 TRBD1 TGTGCCAGCAGACCGGACAGGGGGCTCTACGAGCGGTACTTC CASRPDRGLYERYF
few 14 TRBJ2-5 TRBV28 NA TGTGCCAGCAGTTTAGTCAGGGACCAAGAGACCCAGTACTTC CASSLVRDQETQYF
NA 17 TRBJ1-5 TRBV29-1 TRBD1 TGCAGCGCCCGGGGGACAGGGGGGCGACAAGGCAATCAGCCCCAGCATTTT CSARGTGGRQGNQPQHF
few 14 TRBJ1-1 TRBV20-1 TRBD1 TGCAGTGCTAGAGCGGACAGGACGAACACTGAAGCTTTCTTT CSARADRTNTEAFF
few 13 TRBJ2-5 TRBV28 NA TGTGCCAGCCACACCGGACTACAAGAGACCCAGTACTTC CASHTGLQETQYF
NA 20 TRBJ2-3 TRBV20-1 NA TGCAGTGCACCCCTGGTTGTGGAGGGGGCTTGGGTGCCTAGGTTCGATACGCAGTATTTT CSAPLVVEGAWVPRFDTQYF
NA 14 TRBJ2-5 TRBV28 NA TGTGCCAGCAGTAATGCCGGGACGCCCGGAGAGCAGTACTTC CASSNAGTPGEQYF
NA 13 TRBJ1-2 TRBV12-3/TRBV12-4 NA TGTGCCAGCAGTCCCGATCGATCCCATGGCTACACCTTC CASSPDRSHGYTF
many 17 TRBJ1-2 TRBV4-1 NA TGCGCCAGCAGCCCCACTACCGGGACAATCGCTAACTATGGCTACACCTTC CASSPTTGTIANYGYTF
few 14 TRBJ1-4 TRBV7-9 NA TGTGCCAGCAGCTTCATTTTGGGGGACGAAAAACTGTTTTTT CASSFILGDEKLFF
NA 16 TRBJ2-3 TRBV5-1 NA TGCGCCAGCAGCCCTCAAAAGGGGATTAGCACAGATACGCAGTATTTT CASSPQKGISTDTQYF
NA 13 TRBJ1-2 TRBV3-1 NA TGTGCCAGCAGAGCAGGGACGAGCGGTGGCTACACCTTC CASRAGTSGGYTF
NA 15 TRBJ2-7 TRBV6-2/TRBV6-3 NA TGTGCCAGCAGTAAATACCGGACAGATGGCTACGAGCAGTACTTC CASSKYRTDGYEQYF